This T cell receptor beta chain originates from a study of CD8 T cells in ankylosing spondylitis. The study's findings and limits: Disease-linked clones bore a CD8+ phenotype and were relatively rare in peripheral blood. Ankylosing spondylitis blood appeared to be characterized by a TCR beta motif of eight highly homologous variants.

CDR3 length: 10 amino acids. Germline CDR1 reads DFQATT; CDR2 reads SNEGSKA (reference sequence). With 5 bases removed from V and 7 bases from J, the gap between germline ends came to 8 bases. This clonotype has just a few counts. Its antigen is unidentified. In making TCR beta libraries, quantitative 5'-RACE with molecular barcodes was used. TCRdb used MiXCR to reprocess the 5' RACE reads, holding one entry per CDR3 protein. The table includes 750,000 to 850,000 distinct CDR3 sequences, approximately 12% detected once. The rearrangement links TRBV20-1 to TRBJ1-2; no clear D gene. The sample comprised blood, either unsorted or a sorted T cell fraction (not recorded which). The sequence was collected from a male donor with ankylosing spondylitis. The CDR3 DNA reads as TGCAGTGCTGGGTGGGGTGGCTACACCTTC. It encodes CSAGWGGYTF.